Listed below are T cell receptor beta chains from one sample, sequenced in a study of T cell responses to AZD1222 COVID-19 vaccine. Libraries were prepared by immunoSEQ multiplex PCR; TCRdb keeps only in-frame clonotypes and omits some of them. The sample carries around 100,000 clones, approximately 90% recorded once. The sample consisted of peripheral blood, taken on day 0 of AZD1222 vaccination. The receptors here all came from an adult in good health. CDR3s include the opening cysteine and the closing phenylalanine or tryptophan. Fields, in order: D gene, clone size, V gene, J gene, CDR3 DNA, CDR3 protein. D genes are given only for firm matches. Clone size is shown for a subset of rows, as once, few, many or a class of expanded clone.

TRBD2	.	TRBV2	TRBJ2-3	TGTGCCAGCCTTCAAGCGGGGGGCACAGATACGCAGTATTTT	CASLQAGGTDTQYF
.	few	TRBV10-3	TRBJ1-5	TGTGCCATCAGGGGGGGGTTGGAGAGCAATCAGCCCCAGCATTTT	CAIRGGLESNQPQHF
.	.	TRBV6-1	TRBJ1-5	TGTGCCAGCAGTGAAGAGATCTGGCAGCCCCAGCATTTT	CASSEEIWQPQHF
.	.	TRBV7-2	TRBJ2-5	TGTGCCAGCAGCTTAGGGGCCCCAGGGATCCAAGAGACCCAGTACTTC	CASSLGAPGIQETQYF
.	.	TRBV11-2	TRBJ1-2	TGTGCCAGCAGCTCCACGACGGAATATGGCTACACCTTC	CASSSTTEYGYTF
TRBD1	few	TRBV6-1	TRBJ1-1	TGTGCCAGCAGTGAAAAGTCAGGGACAGGGGAGGTCACTGAAGCTTTCTTT	CASSEKSGTGEVTEAFF
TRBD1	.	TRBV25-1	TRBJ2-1	TGTGCCAGCAGTGATCCGGGACAGGGCAATGAGCAGTTCTTC	CASSDPGQGNEQFF
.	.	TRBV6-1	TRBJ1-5	TGTGCCAGCAGTGAATCGATCTTCTCCAATCAGCCCCAGCATTTT	CASSESIFSNQPQHF
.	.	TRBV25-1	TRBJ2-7	TGTGCCAGCAGTGAAAGGGAGTCGAGCTCCTACGAGCAGTACTTC	CASSERESSSYEQYF
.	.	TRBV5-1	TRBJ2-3	TGCGCCAGCAGCTTGGACCCGGACAGCACAGATACGCAGTATTTT	CASSLDPDSTDTQYF
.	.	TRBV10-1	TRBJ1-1	TGCGCCAGCATCCCAGAGGTCAACACTGAAGCTTTCTTT	CASIPEVNTEAFF
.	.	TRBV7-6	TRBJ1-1	TGTGCCAGCAGCTCCTTGGCGGCCCGAAACACTGAAGCTTTCTTT	CASSSLAARNTEAFF
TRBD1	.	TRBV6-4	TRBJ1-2	TGTGCCAGCAGTGACTCGGAGGGGGCCCCGGGGAGCTACACCTTC	CASSDSEGAPGSYTF
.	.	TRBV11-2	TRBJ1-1	TGTGCCAGCAGATCAGGTCCGGCTTTCTTT	CASRSGPAFF
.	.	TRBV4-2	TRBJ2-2	TGTGCCAGCAGCCAAGGGACGGTCACCGGGGAGCTGTTTTTT	CASSQGTVTGELFF
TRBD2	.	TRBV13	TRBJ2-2	TGTGCCAGCAGCACACGGGGGGGCCTCACCGGGGAGCTGTTTTTT	CASSTRGGLTGELFF
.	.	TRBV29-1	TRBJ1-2	TGCAGCGTTGAGTCCTATATGGCCCACTACACCTTC	CSVESYMAHYTF
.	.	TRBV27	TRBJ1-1	TGTGCCAGCAGTCAGGGGACGGGAAACACTGAAGCTTTCTTT	CASSQGTGNTEAFF
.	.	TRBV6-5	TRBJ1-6	TGTGCCAGCAGTTACCTAACAGGGAATAATTCACCCCTCCACTTT	CASSYLTGNNSPLHF
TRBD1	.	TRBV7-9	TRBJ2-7	TGTGCCAGCAGCTTACGGGACAGGAGCTACGAGCAGTACTTC	CASSLRDRSYEQYF
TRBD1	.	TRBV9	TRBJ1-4	TGTGCCAGCAGCTTACAGGGGTCTAATGAAAAACTGTTTTTT	CASSLQGSNEKLFF
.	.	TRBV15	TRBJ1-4	TGTGCCACCAGCAGAGGACAGGACAGCTTCAATGAAAAACTGTTTTTT	CATSRGQDSFNEKLFF
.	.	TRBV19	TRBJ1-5	TGTGCCAGTAGTATGGGGGGGCTCAATCAGCCCCAGCATTTT	CASSMGGLNQPQHF
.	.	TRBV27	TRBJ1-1	TGTGCCAGCAGTTTCGTAGAAGGGTCGAGTGAAGCTTTCTTT	CASSFVEGSSEAFF
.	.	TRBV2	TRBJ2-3	TGTGCCACCCGGCCTTTCACAGATACGCAGTATTTT	CATRPFTDTQYF
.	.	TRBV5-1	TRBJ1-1	TGCGCCAGCAGCTTGGCCCAGGGCATGAACACTGAAGCTTTCTTT	CASSLAQGMNTEAFF
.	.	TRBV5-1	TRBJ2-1	TGCGCCAGCAGCTTGGACAGAAGCTCCTACAATGAGCAGTTCTTC	CASSLDRSSYNEQFF
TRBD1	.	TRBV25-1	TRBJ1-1	TGTGCCAGCGGGGGACAGACAGGGGGAAGGACTGAAGCTTTCTTT	CASGGQTGGRTEAFF
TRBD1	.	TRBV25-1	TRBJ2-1	TGTGCCAGCAGTGAACCGGGACAGGGCTACAATGAGCAGTTCTTC	CASSEPGQGYNEQFF
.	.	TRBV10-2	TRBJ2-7	TGCGCCAGCAGTGTCAACAGAGGGTACGAGCAGTACTTC	CASSVNRGYEQYF
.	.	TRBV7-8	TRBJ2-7	TGTGCCAGCAGCACCCCGGGCCGCGTTAACTACGAGCAGTACTTC	CASSTPGRVNYEQYF
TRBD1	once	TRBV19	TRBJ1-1	TGTGCCACCCTTTCGGACAGGGAGGGAACTGAAGCTTTCTTT	CATLSDREGTEAFF
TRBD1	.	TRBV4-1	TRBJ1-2	TGCGCCAGCAGCCAAGATATGGGACAGGGGGAGGTGGGTGGCTACACCTTC	CASSQDMGQGEVGGYTF
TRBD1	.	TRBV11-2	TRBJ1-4	TGTGCCAGCAGCTTACTAGGGGGCTCTCATGAAAAACTGTTTTTT	CASSLLGGSHEKLFF
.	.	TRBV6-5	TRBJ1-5	TGTGCCAGCGGGCAGCTAGATAGCAATCAGCCCCAGCATTTT	CASGQLDSNQPQHF
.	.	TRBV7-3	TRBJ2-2	TGTGCCAGCAGCTTATCGACAGGAAACACCGGGGAGCTGTTTTTT	CASSLSTGNTGELFF
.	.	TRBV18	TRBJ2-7	TGTGCCAGCTCACTTGCGGGGTCAAGCTCCTACGAGCAGTACTTC	CASSLAGSSSYEQYF
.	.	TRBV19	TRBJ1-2	TGTGCCAGTAGCCCTAACCCAACCGGGAAGGCGCCCGGTATATTC	CASSPNPTGKAPGIF
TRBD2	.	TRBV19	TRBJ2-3	TGTGCCAGTAGTATAGTCAAGCGGGGGGCGCATACGCAGTATTTT	CASSIVKRGAHTQYF
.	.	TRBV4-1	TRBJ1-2	TGCGCCAGCACGCAGGGGACGACTAACTATGGCTACACCTTC	CASTQGTTNYGYTF
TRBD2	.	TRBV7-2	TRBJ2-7	TGTGCCAGCAGCTTTCCCCGAGGACTAGCGGGGGCCTACGAGCAGTACTTC	CASSFPRGLAGAYEQYF
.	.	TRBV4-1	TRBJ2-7	TGCGCCAGCAGCCAAGAGGGGACTGTTGGTTGGAACTTC	CASSQEGTVGWNF